This is a list of T cell receptor beta chains from one sample in a study of blood T cell repertoires in COVID-19. Libraries were prepared by immunoSEQ multiplex PCR; TCRdb keeps only in-frame clonotypes and omits some of them. The sample contains 150,000 to 200,000 clones, around 90% of which appear only once. Sequencing was performed on peripheral blood. The receptors shown here come from a man aged 60-69 years with acute or convalescent COVID-19. Both conserved end residues are part of each CDR3. Fields, in order: J gene, clone size, D gene, V gene, CDR3 DNA, CDR3 protein. D genes are given only for firm matches. Clone size, where shown, is once, few, many, or a class for clones that have expanded.

TRBJ1-2 | NA | NA | TRBV30 | TGTGCCTGGAACAGTGCCCTAACCCATGGCTACACCTTC | CAWNSALTHGYTF
TRBJ2-1 | once | TRBD2 | TRBV20-1 | TGCAGTGCTAGTGCGACTAGCGCTTATGAGCAGTTCTTC | CSASATSAYEQFF
TRBJ2-5 | NA | NA | TRBV24-1 | TGTGCCACCAGTGATTTCGGAGGGATTAGAGAGACCCAGTACTTC | CATSDFGGIRETQYF
TRBJ1-2 | few | NA | TRBV6-1 | TGTGCCAGCAGTGAACTTCTCGCCGGACCGACTACCTCCTATGGCTACACCTTC | CASSELLAGPTTSYGYTF
TRBJ1-5 | NA | TRBD1 | TRBV6-1 | TGTGCCAGCAGTGCCTCCGGGACAGGGATTATTAGCAATCAGCCCCAGCATTTT | CASSASGTGIISNQPQHF
TRBJ1-2 | NA | TRBD1 | TRBV29-1 | TGCAGCGCTAACGGACAGGGGGCGGGCGGCTACACCTTC | CSANGQGAGGYTF
TRBJ2-7 | NA | NA | TRBV6-5 | TGTGCCAGCGCGCTCCTGTACAGTTCCTACGAGCAGTACTTC | CASALLYSSYEQYF
TRBJ2-1 | NA | TRBD1 | TRBV5-6 | TGTGCCAGTAGCTTCGATTCCGGGACAGGGCTCTACAATGAGCAGTTCTTC | CASSFDSGTGLYNEQFF
TRBJ2-5 | NA | NA | TRBV5-8 | TGTGCCAGCAACATTAGCCCATTACAGGGTGGAACGGAGACCCAGTACTTC | CASNISPLQGGTETQYF
TRBJ1-5 | NA | TRBD1 | TRBV10-2 | TGCGCCAGCAGACCCGACAGGGGGCACAATCAGCCCCAGCATTTT | CASRPDRGHNQPQHF
TRBJ1-1 | NA | NA | TRBV7-9 | TGTGCCAGCAGCTTCGGCGGGGGAGAAGCTTTCTTT | CASSFGGGEAFF
TRBJ1-2 | NA | NA | TRBV5-6 | TGTGCCAGCAGCCCCCCAAATACGGGTTATGGCTACACCTTC | CASSPPNTGYGYTF
TRBJ1-2 | NA | TRBD1 | TRBV5-1 | TGCGCCAGCAGCTGGGGGACAGATTACTATGGCTACACCTTC | CASSWGTDYYGYTF
TRBJ2-5 | NA | NA | TRBV24-1 | TGTGCCACCAGTGATTCCACGGACAGCCAAGAGACCCAGTACTTC | CATSDSTDSQETQYF
TRBJ1-1 | NA | TRBD1 | TRBV5-6 | TGTGCCAGCAGCCCGACAGGGTTGAACACTGAAGCTTTCTTT | CASSPTGLNTEAFF
TRBJ2-1 | NA | NA | TRBV5-1 | TGCGCCAGCAGCTTGGCCTCGGGCGGGGTCTACAATGAGCAGTTCTTC | CASSLASGGVYNEQFF
TRBJ1-1 | NA | TRBD1 | TRBV7-2 | TGTGCCAGCAACCAATTTGGACAGGAGGCAACCACTGAAGCTTTCTTT | CASNQFGQEATTEAFF
TRBJ1-3 | NA | NA | TRBV7-8 | TGTGCCAGCAGCTTAGCGGGGAGGGCCGCTGGAAACACCATATATTTT | CASSLAGRAAGNTIYF
TRBJ2-5 | NA | TRBD2 | TRBV3-1/TRBV3-2 | TGTGCCAGCAGCCAAAGGGCTAGCGGGAGTGAGACCCAGTACTTC | CASSQRASGSETQYF
TRBJ1-6 | NA | NA | TRBV27 | TGTGCCAGCACTAAAACGCCAGGCAGGTGGTCCTATAATTCACCCCTCCACTTT | CASTKTPGRWSYNSPLHF
TRBJ2-7 | NA | NA | TRBV5-1 | TGCGCCAGCAGCTTGGCCGGGACACTTTCTTACGAGCAGTACTTC | CASSLAGTLSYEQYF
TRBJ1-1 | NA | NA | TRBV30 | TGTGCCTGGAGCGTGGGGGCCCCACCGAACACTGAAGCTTTCTTT | CAWSVGAPPNTEAFF
TRBJ1-2 | NA | NA | TRBV6-4 | TGTGCCAGCAGTGACTCTACAGGCTATGGCTACACCTTC | CASSDSTGYGYTF
TRBJ2-1 | NA | NA | TRBV4-3 | TGCGCCAGCAGCCAGGACTACTGGAATGAGCAGTTCTTC | CASSQDYWNEQFF
TRBJ2-5 | NA | TRBD2 | TRBV18 | TGTGCCAGCTCACCCCCTAGCGGGGGAACGGAGACCCAGTACTTC | CASSPPSGGTETQYF
TRBJ1-4 | NA | TRBD1 | TRBV30 | TGTGCCTGGAGTCTGGGACAGGGGTTGGGAAAACTGTTTTTT | CAWSLGQGLGKLFF
TRBJ1-1 | NA | NA | TRBV7-8 | TGTGCCAGCAGCCCGACTCATGCGAACACTGAAGCTTTCTTT | CASSPTHANTEAFF
TRBJ1-5 | NA | TRBD1 | TRBV6-6 | TGTGCCAGCAGTTCAGGGACAGGGGGCAATCAGCCCCAGCATTTT | CASSSGTGGNQPQHF
TRBJ1-3 | NA | NA | TRBV6-1 | TGTGCCAGCAGTGAAGCAGGAGGGCCGGGAAACACCATATATTTT | CASSEAGGPGNTIYF
TRBJ1-4 | few | TRBD1 | TRBV5-1 | TGCGCCAGCAGCTTGGGACAGGGGGTTGAAAAACTGTTTTTT | CASSLGQGVEKLFF
TRBJ2-2 | once | NA | TRBV6-5 | TGTGCCAGCAGCAGGGGGGTTGACACCGGGGAGCTGTTTTTT | CASSRGVDTGELFF
TRBJ2-2 | NA | NA | TRBV30 | TGTGCCTGGAGTGTTCGGGGTAACACCGGGGAGCTGTTTTTT | CAWSVRGNTGELFF
TRBJ2-5 | NA | NA | TRBV24-1 | TGTGCCACCAGTGATTTGCAGGAGACCCAGTACTTC | CATSDLQETQYF
TRBJ1-2 | NA | NA | TRBV30 | TGTGCCTGGAGACAGTTGCTGGGCTACACCTTC | CAWRQLLGYTF
TRBJ1-2 | NA | NA | TRBV29-1 | TGCAGCGTTGAAGCCAGGGGTGACTATGGCTACACCTTC | CSVEARGDYGYTF
TRBJ1-1 | NA | TRBD1 | TRBV7-9 | TGTGCCAGCAGCTTCCGGGACAGGGGGCTTTCTGAAGCTTTCTTT | CASSFRDRGLSEAFF
TRBJ1-4 | NA | NA | TRBV5-1 | TGCGCCAGCAGCCCCGCGGGGGCAAGGGAGAGAAAACTGTTTTTT | CASSPAGARERKLFF
TRBJ2-7 | NA | NA | TRBV27 | TGTGCCAGCAGTCTGGGAGTGACCTACGAGCAGTACTTC | CASSLGVTYEQYF
TRBJ2-7 | NA | TRBD2 | TRBV30 | TGTGCCTGGAGTGGTCTTTCGACTAGCGGTCAGTACTTC | CAWSGLSTSGQYF
TRBJ2-2 | NA | NA | TRBV15 | TGTGCCACCAGCAGAGGGACAAGGGGGAACACCGGGGAGCTGTTTTTT | CATSRGTRGNTGELFF